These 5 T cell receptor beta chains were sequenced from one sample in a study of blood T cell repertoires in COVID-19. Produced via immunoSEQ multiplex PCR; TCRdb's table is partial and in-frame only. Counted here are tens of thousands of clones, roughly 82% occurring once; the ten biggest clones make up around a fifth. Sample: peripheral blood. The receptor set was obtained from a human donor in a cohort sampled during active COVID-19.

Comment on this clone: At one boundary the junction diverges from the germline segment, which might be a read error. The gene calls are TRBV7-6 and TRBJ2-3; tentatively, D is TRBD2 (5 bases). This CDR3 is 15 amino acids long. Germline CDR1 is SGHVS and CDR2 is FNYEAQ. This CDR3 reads CASSPEEDSTNTQYF. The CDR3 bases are TGTGCCAGCAGCCCTGAGGAGGATAGCACAAATACGCAGTATTTT.

The CDR3 coding sequence is TGTGCCAGCAGCTGGGTCAGAGGGGGGGATAACTATGGCTACACCTTC. Translation gives CASSWVRGGDNYGYTF. The V call is TRBV7-2, the J call TRBJ1-2; a possible D gene is TRBD1 (6 bases). Germline V lookup: CDR1 SGHTA, CDR2 FQGNSA. Trimming took off 4 bases at V and 1 base at J, with 16 bases between the two ends. The CDR3 spans 16 residues.

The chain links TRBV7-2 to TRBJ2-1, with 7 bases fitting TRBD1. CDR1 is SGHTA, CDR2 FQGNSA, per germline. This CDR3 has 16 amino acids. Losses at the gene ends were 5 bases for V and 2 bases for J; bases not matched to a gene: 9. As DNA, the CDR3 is TGTGCCAGCAGCCCAGGGGGTGTGAAGGCCTACAATGAGCAGTTCTTC. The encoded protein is CASSPGGVKAYNEQFF.

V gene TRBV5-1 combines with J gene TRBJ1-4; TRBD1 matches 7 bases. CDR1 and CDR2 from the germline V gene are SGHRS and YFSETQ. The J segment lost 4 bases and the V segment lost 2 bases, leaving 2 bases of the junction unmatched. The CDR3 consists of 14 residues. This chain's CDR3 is CASSFGTVNEKLFF. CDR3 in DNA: TGCGCCAGCAGCTTCGGGACAGTTAATGAAAAACTGTTTTTT.

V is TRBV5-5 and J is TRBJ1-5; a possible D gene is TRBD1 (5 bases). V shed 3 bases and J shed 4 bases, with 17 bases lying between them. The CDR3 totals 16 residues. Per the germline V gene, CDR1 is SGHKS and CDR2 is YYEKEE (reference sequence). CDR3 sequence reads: CASSSGTPMGNQPQHF. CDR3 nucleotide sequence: TGTGCCAGCAGCTCCGGGACTCCAATGGGGAATCAGCCCCAGCATTTT. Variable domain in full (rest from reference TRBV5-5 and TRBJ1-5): DAGVTQSPTHLIKTRGQQVTLRCSPISGHKSVSWYQQVLGQGPQFIFQYYEKEERGRGNFPDRFSARQFPNYSSELNVNALLLGDSALYLCASSSGTPMGNQPQHFGDGTRLSIL.